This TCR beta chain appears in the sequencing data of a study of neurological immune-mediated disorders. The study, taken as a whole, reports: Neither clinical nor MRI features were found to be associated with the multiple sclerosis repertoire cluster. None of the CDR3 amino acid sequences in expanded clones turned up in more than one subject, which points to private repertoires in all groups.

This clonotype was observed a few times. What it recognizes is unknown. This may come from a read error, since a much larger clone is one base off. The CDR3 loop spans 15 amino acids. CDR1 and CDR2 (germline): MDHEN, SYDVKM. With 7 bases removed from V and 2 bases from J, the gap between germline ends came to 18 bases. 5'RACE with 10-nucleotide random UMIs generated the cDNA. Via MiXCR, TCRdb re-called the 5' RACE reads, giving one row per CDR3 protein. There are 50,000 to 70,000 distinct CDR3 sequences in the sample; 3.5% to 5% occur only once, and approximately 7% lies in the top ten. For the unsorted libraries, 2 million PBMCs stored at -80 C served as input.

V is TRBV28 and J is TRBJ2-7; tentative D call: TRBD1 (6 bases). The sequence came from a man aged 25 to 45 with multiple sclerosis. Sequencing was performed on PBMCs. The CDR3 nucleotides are TGTGCCAGCACACCTTCCGACAGGACGGCCTACGAGCAGTACTTC. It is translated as CASTPSDRTAYEQYF.